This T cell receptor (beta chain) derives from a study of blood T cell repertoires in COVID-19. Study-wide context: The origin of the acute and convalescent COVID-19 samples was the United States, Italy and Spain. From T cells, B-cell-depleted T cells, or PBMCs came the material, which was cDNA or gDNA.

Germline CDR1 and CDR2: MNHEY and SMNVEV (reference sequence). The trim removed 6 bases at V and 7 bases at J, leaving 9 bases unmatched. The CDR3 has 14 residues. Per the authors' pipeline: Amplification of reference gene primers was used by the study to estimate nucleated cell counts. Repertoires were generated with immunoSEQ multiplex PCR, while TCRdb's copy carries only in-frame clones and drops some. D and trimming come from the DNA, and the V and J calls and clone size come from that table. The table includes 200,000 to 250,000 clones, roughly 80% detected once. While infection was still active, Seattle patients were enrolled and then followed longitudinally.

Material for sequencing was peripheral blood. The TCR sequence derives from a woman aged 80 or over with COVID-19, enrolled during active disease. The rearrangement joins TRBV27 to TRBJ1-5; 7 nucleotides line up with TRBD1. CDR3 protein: CASSRDRVGQPQHF. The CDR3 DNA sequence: TGTGCCAGCAGCCGTGACAGGGTTGGCCAGCCCCAGCATTTT.